This entry concerns a single TCR beta chain. The antigen is unknown. The quantity of total RNA per TCR library was 3,000 to 4,500 ng. The authors made each sample's cDNA in eight separate reactions. TCRdb re-called the 5' RACE reads; one entry per CDR3 protein, DNA not given. The sample table sets out around 380,000 distinct CDR3 sequences. The length of the CDR3 is 17 residues. The germline CDR1 and CDR2 sequences are LGHDT and YNNKEL (reference sequence). The data were taken from a study of monozygotic twins with inflammatory bowel disease. Study conclusions and caveats: Possibly reflecting limited power, no difference in repertoire similarity was found between concordant and discordant twins.

The clonotype comes from a human donor with ulcerative colitis or Crohn's disease, or a healthy co-twin of an affected twin (not recorded which). This chain connects TRBV3-1 to TRBJ1-3; lacking DNA, the TRBD1 call made by TCRdb goes unchecked. Input material: blood. CDR3 in amino acids: CASSPTLGQPDGNTIYF.